This is a list of T cell receptor beta chains from one sample in a study of cytomegalovirus exposure and HLA in healthy donors. Assay: immunoSEQ multiplex PCR; the TCRdb copy retains only in-frame clones and omits some. The data contain a few hundred thousand clones, roughly 90% of them singletons. Sequencing input: PBMCs. These receptors were collected from a woman under 30 in good health and CMV-seronegative. CDR3s include the opening cysteine and the closing phenylalanine or tryptophan. A D gene is named only where the DNA matches it firmly. Size is stated for part of the rows, as once, few or many counts, or as a class when the clone is expanded.

j_call cdr3_length v_call clone_size d_call cdr3_aa cdr3_nt
TRBJ2-2 13 TRBV9 . . CASSGAESGELFF TGTGCCAGCAGCGGCGCCGAGTCCGGGGAGCTGTTTTTT
TRBJ1-1 15 TRBV28 . TRBD1 CASSPTGTGNTEAFF TGTGCCAGCAGCCCGACGGGGACAGGGAACACTGAAGCTTTCTTT
TRBJ1-2 13 TRBV10-3 . TRBD1 CAGAETGDGGYTF TGTGCCGGAGCCGAGACAGGGGACGGCGGCTACACCTTC
TRBJ2-3 15 TRBV28 . TRBD2 CASSLSGRATDTQYF TGTGCCAGCAGCCTTAGCGGGAGGGCCACAGATACGCAGTATTTT
TRBJ2-3 14 TRBV7-3 once . CASSSSVPTDTQYF TGTGCCAGCAGCTCCTCAGTCCCCACAGATACGCAGTATTTT
TRBJ2-7 14 TRBV28 . TRBD1 CASSPPGTGGKAHF TGTGCCAGCAGCCCTCCCGGGACAGGGGGAAAGGCGCACTTC
TRBJ2-7 18 TRBV4-3 . . CASSQVSIGGEDSYEQYF TGCGCCAGCAGCCAAGTTTCCATCGGAGGTGAGGACTCCTACGAGCAGTACTTC
TRBJ1-5 13 TRBV2 . . CASRLESDQPQHF TGTGCCAGTAGACTCGAGAGCGATCAGCCCCAGCATTTT
TRBJ1-5 15 TRBV6-4 once TRBD1 CASRQQGESNQPQHF TGTGCCAGCAGGCAACAGGGGGAGAGCAATCAGCCCCAGCATTTT
TRBJ2-7 18 TRBV7-2 . TRBD1 CASSFWVQGSASSYEQYF TGTGCCAGCAGCTTTTGGGTACAGGGGTCGGCGAGCTCCTACGAGCAGTACTTC
TRBJ2-7 14 TRBV11-3 . . CASSSTQGADEQYF TGTGCCAGCAGCTCGACACAGGGTGCGGATGAGCAGTACTTC
TRBJ1-4 16 TRBV6-5 . . CASSYRLGHLNEKLFF TGTGCCAGCAGTTACCGCTTAGGACACCTTAATGAAAAACTGTTTTTT
TRBJ2-1 15 TRBV6-1 . . CASSDARGAGDEQFF TGTGCCAGCAGTGACGCCAGGGGGGCGGGCGATGAGCAGTTCTTC
TRBJ2-7 11 TRBV14 . . CASSQVNEQYF TGTGCCAGCAGCCAAGTCAACGAGCAGTACTTC
TRBJ2-7 15 TRBV11-3 . TRBD2 CASSLGASGSYEQYF TGTGCCAGCAGCTTAGGGGCTAGCGGGTCTTACGAGCAGTACTTC
TRBJ2-7 13 TRBV28 . . CASTIGGGYEQYF TGTGCCAGCACTATCGGTGGGGGGTACGAGCAGTACTTC
TRBJ2-7 14 TRBV7-8 . TRBD2 CASSLQGLAYEQYF TGTGCCAGCAGCTTACAGGGACTAGCCTACGAGCAGTACTTC
TRBJ2-1 16 TRBV19 . . CASSILRATGYNEQFF TGTGCCAGTAGTATTTTGAGGGCCACGGGTTACAATGAGCAGTTCTTC
TRBJ2-2 16 TRBV4-3 . . CASSQEVMLAGGELFF TGCGCCAGCAGCCAAGAGGTCATGCTAGCCGGCGGGGAGCTGTTTTTT
TRBJ1-1 13 TRBV9 . . CASSVAGNTEAFF TGTGCCAGCAGCGTTGCGGGGAACACTGAAGCTTTCTTT
TRBJ2-1 11 TRBV20-1 . . CSARVPGEQFF TGCAGTGCTAGAGTACCGGGGGAGCAGTTCTTC
TRBJ1-2 15 TRBV7-2 few TRBD1 CASSQPGTGPYGYTF TGTGCCAGCAGCCAACCCGGGACAGGGCCCTATGGCTACACCTTC
TRBJ2-5 15 TRBV19 few . CASSIDRAGSETQYF TGTGCCAGTAGTATAGATCGGGCAGGGTCGGAGACCCAGTACTTC
TRBJ1-3 15 TRBV5-4 once . CASSFPGAGENTIYF TGTGCCAGCAGCTTCCCTGGGGCAGGGGAAAACACCATATATTTT
TRBJ2-3 14 TRBV27 once . CASSLRQGPLPQYF TGTGCCAGCAGTTTAAGGCAGGGGCCCCTACCGCAGTATTTT
TRBJ2-7 11 TRBV27 . . CASRSSTEQYF TGTGCCAGCAGGTCTAGCACCGAGCAGTACTTC
TRBJ2-7 13 TRBV15 . . CATSRDRQSEQYF TGTGCCACCAGCAGAGATAGACAGAGCGAGCAGTACTTC
TRBJ2-5 14 TRBV9 . . CASSVKQGMETQYF TGTGCCAGCAGCGTCAAACAGGGTATGGAGACCCAGTACTTC
TRBJ2-3 15 TRBV15 . . CATSGGSGPQDTQYF TGTGCCACCAGTGGAGGGTCCGGACCCCAAGATACGCAGTATTTT